A single TCR beta chain is shown here with its context. As yet, its antigen is unknown. The CDR3 covers 15 residues. V lost 0 bases, J lost 4 bases, and 12 bases lay in between. Per germline, CDR1 PRHDT and CDR2 FYEKMQ (reference sequence). Naive CD8 populations comprised CD45RO-negative cells positively selected for CCR7, excluding terminally differentiated effector memory CD45RA+ cells. This entry comes from a study of shared clonotypes between healthy human individuals. General observations from the study: Naive subsets generally exceeded memory subsets in estimated richness. Sorted-subset sequencing, rarefaction showed, was incomplete despite large depth.

The assay was immunoSEQ multiplex PCR, and TCRdb's table has in-frame clones only and misses some. This sample has millions of clones, with less than 95% found just once. The chain recombines TRBV13 with TRBJ1-1, with D unresolved. This sequence originates from a man aged 18 to 35 in good health. Sequenced: naive CD8+ T cells sorted from blood. CDR3 DNA: TGTGCCAGCAGCTTAGGCTCAGGAGGTGGCACTGAAGCTTTCTTT. Translated, it gives CASSLGSGGGTEAFF.